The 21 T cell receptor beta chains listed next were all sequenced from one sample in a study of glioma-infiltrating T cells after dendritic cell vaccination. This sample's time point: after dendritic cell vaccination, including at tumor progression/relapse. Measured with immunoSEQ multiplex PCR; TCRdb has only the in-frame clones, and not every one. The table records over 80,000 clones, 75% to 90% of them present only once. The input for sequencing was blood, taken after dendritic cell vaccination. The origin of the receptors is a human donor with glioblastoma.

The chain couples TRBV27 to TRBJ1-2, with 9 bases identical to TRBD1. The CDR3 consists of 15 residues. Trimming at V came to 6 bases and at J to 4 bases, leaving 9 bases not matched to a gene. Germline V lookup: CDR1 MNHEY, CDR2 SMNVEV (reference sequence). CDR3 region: CASSPRDRATYGYTF. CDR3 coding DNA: TGTGCCAGCAGCCCCCGGGACAGGGCCACCTATGGCTACACCTTC.

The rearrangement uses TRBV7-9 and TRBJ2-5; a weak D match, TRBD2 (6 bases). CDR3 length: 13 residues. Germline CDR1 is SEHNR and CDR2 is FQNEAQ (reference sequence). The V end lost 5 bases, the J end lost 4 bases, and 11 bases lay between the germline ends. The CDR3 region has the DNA TGTGCCAGCAGCCGGGGGACTGCAGAGACCCAGTACTTC. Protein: CASSRGTAETQYF.

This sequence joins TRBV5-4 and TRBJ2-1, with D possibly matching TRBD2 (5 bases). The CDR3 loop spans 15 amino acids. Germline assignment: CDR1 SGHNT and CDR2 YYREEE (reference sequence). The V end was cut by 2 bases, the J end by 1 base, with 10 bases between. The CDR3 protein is CASSFDGLSYNEQFF. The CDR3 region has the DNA TGTGCCAGCAGCTTCGATGGACTGTCCTACAATGAGCAGTTCTTC.

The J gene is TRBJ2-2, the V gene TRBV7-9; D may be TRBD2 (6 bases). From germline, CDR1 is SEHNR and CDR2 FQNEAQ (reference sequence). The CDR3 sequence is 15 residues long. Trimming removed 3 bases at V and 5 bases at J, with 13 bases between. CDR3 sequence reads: CASSFDGSRTGELFF. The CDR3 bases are TGTGCCAGCAGCTTCGACGGGAGTCGGACCGGGGAGCTGTTTTTT.

The CDR3 nucleotides read TGTGCCAGCAGCCCACGGTTAGGGGGTCGGACTGAAGCTTTCTTT. It codes for CASSPRLGGRTEAFF. The J gene is TRBJ1-1, the V gene TRBV9, with D maybe TRBD1 (6 bases). CDR1 SGDLS and CDR2 YYNGEE come from the germline V gene. Trimming left V 4 bases short and J 5 bases short, with 18 bases between. The CDR3 is made up of 15 amino acids.

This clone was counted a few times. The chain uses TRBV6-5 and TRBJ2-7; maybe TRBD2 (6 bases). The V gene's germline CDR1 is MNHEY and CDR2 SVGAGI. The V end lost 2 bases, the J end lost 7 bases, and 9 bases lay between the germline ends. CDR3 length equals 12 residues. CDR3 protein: CASSYTAGEQYF. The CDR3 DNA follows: TGTGCCAGCAGTTACACCGCGGGGGAGCAGTACTTC.

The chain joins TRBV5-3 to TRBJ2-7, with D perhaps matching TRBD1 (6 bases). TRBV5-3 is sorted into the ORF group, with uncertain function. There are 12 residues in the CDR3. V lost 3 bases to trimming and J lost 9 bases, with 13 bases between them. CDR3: CARSWDKKGQYV. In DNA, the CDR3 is TGTGCCAGAAGCTGGGACAAGAAAGGGCAGTACGTC.

CDR3 sequence reads: CASKKTGRDYTGELFF. The CDR3 bases are TGTGCCAGCAAAAAGACAGGGAGAGATTACACCGGGGAGCTGTTTTTT. The gene calls are TRBV28 and TRBJ2-2; 7 nucleotides agree with TRBD1. CDR3 length equals 16 residues. V gave up 7 bases and J gave up 3 bases; unmatched junction bases: 11. Per germline, CDR1 MDHEN and CDR2 SYDVKM.

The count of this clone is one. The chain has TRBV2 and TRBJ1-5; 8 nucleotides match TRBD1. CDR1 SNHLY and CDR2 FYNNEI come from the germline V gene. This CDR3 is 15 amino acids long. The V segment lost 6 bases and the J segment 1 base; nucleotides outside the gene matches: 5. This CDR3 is CASRPQGASNQPQHF. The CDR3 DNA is TGTGCCAGCAGGCCCCAGGGGGCGAGCAATCAGCCCCAGCATTTT.

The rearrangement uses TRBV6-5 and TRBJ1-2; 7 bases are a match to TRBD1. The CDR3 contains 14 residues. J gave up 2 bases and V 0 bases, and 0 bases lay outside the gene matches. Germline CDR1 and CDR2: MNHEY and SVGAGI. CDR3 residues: CASSYSGQNYGYTF. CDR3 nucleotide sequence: TGTGCCAGCAGTTACTCGGGACAGAACTATGGCTACACCTTC.

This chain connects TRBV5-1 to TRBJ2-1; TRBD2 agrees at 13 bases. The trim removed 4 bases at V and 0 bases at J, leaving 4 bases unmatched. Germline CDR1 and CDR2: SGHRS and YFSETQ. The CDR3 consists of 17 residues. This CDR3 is CASSPGLAGASYNEQFF. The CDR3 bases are TGCGCCAGCAGCCCAGGACTAGCGGGGGCCTCCTACAATGAGCAGTTCTTC.

As DNA, the CDR3 is TGTGCCAGCGTAGTTTCGGGACTGCCCTACGAGCAGTACTTC. Protein product: CASVVSGLPYEQYF. J is TRBJ2-7 and V is TRBV6-1; TRBD2 might be the D (6 bases). The V and J ends lost 8 bases and 2 bases respectively, with 16 bases between them. CDR3 length equals 14 residues. Germline lookup yields CDR1 MNHNS and CDR2 SASEGT.

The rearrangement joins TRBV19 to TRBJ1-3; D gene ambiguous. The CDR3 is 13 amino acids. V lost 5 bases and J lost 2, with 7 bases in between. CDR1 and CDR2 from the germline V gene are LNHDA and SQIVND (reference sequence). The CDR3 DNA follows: TGTGCCAGTAGTCCCACTCCTGGAAACACCATATATTTT. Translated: CASSPTPGNTIYF.

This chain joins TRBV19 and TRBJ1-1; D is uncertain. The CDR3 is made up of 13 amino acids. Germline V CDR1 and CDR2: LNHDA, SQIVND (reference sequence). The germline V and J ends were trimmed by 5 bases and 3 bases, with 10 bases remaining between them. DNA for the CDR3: TGTGCCAGTAGTCGGAATGGAGACACTGAAGCTTTCTTT. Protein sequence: CASSRNGDTEAFF.

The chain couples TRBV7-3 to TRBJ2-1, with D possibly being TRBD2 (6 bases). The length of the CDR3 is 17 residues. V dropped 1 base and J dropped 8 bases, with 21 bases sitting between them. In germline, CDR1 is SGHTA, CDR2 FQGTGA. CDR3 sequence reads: CASSLNPYASVVHEQFF. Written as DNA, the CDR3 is TGTGCCAGCAGCTTAAACCCCTATGCTAGCGTGGTCCATGAGCAGTTCTTC.

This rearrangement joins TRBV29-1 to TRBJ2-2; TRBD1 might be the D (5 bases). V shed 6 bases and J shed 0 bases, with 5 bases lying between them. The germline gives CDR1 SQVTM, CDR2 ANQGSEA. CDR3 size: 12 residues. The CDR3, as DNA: TGCAGCGTGGGGCCGAACACCGGGGAGCTGTTTTTT. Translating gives CSVGPNTGELFF.

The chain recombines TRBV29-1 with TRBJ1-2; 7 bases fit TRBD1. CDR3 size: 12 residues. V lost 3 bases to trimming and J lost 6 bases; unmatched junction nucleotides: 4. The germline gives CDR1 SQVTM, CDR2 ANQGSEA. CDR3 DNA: TGCAGCGTTGATATCGGGACAGATGGCTACACCTTC. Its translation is CSVDIGTDGYTF.

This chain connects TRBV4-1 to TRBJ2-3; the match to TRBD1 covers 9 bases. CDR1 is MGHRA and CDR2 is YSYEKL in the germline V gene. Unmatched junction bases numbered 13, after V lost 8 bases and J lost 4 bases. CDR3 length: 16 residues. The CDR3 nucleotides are TGCGCCAGCGAAAAAGGGACAGGGAGATCATCAGATACGCAGTATTTT. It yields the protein CASEKGTGRSSDTQYF.

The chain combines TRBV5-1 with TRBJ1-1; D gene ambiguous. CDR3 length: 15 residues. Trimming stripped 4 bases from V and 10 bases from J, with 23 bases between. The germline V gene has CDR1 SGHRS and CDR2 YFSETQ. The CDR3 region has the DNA TGCGCCAGCAGCGGATCTGAGACTGCGAGTCGAGGAGCTTTCTTT. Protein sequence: CASSGSETASRGAFF.

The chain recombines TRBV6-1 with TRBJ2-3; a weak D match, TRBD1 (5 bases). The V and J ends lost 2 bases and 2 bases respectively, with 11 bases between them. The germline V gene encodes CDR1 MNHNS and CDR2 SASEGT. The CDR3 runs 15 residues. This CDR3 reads CASSETGVNTDTQYF. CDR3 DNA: TGTGCCAGCAGTGAAACAGGCGTCAACACAGATACGCAGTATTTT.

The CDR3 is CASVRSDRGPYEQYF. As DNA, the CDR3 is TGTGCCAGCGTCCGATCAGACAGGGGGCCTTACGAGCAGTACTTC. The rearrangement links TRBV6-5 to TRBJ2-7; 10 bases align to TRBD1. Germline CDR1 is MNHEY and CDR2 is SVGAGI. The CDR3 spans 15 residues. V dropped 8 bases and J dropped 4; count of bases not matched to a gene: 11.